The clone carrying this T cell receptor beta chain was counted ten times or more. Antigen: not known. These data are taken from a study of HIV-infected patients and healthy controls. Alpha and beta constant-region primers primed reverse transcription of about 470 ng RNA. Alpha and beta chain libraries were made separately by chain-specific third strand synthesis with multiplexing indices. TCRdb redid the calling of the 5' RACE reads with MiXCR, one entry per CDR3 protein. The sample contains approximately 15,000 distinct CDR3 sequences, about 7.7% of which appear only once. Germline-derived CDR1 and CDR2 are MGHRA and YSYEKL. The V and J ends lost 0 bases and 0 bases respectively, with 5 bases between them. The CDR3 has 14 residues. Study conclusions and caveats: Compared with healthy controls, HIV-infected patients showed less CDR3 sharing between individuals. HIV+ repertoires were severely depleted of MAIT alpha-chain CDR3s, unlike healthy controls.

No cell fractionation was done, so the repertoire covers all unsorted peripheral blood T cells. This sequence was found in an adult in good health. The chain couples TRBV4-1 to TRBJ2-5; D is unresolved. Sequencing used blood. In DNA, the CDR3 is TGCGCCAGCAGCCAAGAGAAGTACCAAGAGACCCAGTACTTC. Amino acid sequence: CASSQEKYQETQYF.